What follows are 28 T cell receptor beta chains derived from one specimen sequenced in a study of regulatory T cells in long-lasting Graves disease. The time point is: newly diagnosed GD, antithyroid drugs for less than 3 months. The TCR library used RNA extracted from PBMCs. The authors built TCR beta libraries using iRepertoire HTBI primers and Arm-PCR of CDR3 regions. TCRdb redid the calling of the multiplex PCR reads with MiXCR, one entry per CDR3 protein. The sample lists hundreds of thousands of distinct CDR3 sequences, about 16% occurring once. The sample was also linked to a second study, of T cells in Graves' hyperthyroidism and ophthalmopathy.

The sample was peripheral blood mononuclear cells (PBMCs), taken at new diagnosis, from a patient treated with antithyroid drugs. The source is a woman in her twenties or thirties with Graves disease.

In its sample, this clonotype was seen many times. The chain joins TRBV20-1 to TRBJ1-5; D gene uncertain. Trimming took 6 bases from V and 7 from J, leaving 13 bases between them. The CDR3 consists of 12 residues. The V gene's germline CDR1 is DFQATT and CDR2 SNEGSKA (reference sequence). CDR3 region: CSAWPVGQPQHF. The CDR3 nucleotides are TGCAGTGCCTGGCCAGTTGGACAGCCCCAGCATTTT.

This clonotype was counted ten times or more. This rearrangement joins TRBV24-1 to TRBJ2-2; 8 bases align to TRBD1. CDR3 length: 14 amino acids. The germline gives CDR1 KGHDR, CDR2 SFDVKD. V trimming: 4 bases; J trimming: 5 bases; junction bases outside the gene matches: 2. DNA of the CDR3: TGTGCCACCAGTGAGTACAGGGGGACCGGGGAGCTGTTTTTT. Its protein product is CATSEYRGTGELFF.

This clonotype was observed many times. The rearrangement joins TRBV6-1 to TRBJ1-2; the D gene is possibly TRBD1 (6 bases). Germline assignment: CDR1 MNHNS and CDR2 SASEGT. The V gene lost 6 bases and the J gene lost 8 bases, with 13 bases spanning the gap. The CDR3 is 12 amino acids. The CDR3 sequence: CASSKNRVGYTF. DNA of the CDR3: TGTGCCAGCAGCAAAAACAGGGTCGGCTACACCTTC.

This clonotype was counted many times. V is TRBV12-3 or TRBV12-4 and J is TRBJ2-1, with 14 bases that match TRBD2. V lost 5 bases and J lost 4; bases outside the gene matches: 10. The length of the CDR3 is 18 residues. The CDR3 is CASSPPRTSGRWYNEQFF. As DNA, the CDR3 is TGTGCCAGCAGTCCGCCTAGGACTAGCGGGAGGTGGTACAATGAGCAGTTCTTC.

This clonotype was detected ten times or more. CDR3 amino acids: CASSARRLAKETQYF. In DNA, the CDR3 is TGTGCCAGTAGTGCCCGGCGGCTAGCAAAGGAGACCCAGTACTTC. The gene calls are TRBV19 and TRBJ2-5; maybe TRBD2 (5 bases). The germline CDR1 and CDR2 sequences are LNHDA and SQIVND (reference sequence). The CDR3 loop spans 15 amino acids. Trimming shortened V by 5 bases and J by 5 bases, and 18 bases separated the two germline ends.

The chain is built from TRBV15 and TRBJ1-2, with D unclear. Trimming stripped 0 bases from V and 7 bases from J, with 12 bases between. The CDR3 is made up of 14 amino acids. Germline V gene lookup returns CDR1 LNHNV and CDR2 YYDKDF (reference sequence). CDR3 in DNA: TGTGCCACCAGCAGAGATCTCGGTTTCGTTGGCTACACCTTC. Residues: CATSRDLGFVGYTF.

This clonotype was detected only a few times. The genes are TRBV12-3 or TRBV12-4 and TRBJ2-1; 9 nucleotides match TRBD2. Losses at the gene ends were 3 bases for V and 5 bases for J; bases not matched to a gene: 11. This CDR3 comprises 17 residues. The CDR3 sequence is CASSFRASGNLNNEQFF. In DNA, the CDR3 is TGTGCCAGCAGTTTTCGGGCTAGCGGGAATTTGAACAATGAGCAGTTCTTC.

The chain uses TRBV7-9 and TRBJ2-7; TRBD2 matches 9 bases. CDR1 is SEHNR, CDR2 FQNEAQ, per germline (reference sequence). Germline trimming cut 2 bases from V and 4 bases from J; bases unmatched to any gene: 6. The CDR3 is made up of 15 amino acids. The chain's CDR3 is CASSLTLAGSYEQYF. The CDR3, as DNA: TGTGCCAGCAGCTTAACACTAGCGGGTTCGTACGAGCAGTACTTC.

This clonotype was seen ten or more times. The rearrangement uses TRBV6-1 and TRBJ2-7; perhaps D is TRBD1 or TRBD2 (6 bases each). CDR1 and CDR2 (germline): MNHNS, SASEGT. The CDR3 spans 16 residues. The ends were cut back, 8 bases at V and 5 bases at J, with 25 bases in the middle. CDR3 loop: CASRIAFGGPKDEQYF. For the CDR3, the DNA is TGTGCCAGCCGAATCGCCTTTGGGGGGCCTAAGGACGAGCAGTACTTC.

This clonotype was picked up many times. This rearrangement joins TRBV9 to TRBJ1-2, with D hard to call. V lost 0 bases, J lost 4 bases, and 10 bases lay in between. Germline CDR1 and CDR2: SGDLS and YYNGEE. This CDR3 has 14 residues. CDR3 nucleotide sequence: TGTGCCAGCAGCGTAGCGGACCGCCTCTATGGCTACACCTTC. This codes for CASSVADRLYGYTF.

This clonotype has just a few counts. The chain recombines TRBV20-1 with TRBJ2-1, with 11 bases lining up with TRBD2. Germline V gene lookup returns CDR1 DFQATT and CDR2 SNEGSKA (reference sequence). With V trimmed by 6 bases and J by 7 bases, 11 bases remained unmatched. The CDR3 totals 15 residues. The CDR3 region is CSANLLAGVVNEQFF. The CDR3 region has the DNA TGCAGTGCCAATTTACTAGCGGGAGTCGTTAATGAGCAGTTCTTC.

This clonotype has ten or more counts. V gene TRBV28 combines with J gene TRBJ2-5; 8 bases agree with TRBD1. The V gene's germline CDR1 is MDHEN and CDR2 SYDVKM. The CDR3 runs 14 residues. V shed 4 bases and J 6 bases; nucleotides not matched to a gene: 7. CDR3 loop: CASSSWTGRKTQYF. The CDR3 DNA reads TGTGCCAGCAGTTCCTGGACAGGGCGGAAGACCCAGTACTTC.

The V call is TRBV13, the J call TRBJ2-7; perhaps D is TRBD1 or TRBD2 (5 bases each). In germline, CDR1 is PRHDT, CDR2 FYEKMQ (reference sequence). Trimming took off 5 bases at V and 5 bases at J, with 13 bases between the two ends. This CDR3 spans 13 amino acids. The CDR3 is CASSLDVGDEQYF. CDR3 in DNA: TGTGCCAGCAGCCTAGATGTGGGGGACGAGCAGTACTTC.

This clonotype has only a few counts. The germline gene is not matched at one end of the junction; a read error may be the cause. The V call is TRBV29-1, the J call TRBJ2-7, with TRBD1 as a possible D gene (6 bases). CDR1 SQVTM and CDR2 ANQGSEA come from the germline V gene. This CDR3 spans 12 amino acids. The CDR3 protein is CSVEGGFNEQYF. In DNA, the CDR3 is TGCAGCGTAGAAGGGGGTTTCAACGAGCAGTACTTC.

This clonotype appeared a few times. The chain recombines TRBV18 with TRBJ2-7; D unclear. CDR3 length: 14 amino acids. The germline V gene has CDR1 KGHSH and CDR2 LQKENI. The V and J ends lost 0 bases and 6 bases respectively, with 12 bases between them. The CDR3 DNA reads TGTGCCAGCTCACCACCGTCCCAGCACCCCGAGCAGTACTTC. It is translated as CASSPPSQHPEQYF.

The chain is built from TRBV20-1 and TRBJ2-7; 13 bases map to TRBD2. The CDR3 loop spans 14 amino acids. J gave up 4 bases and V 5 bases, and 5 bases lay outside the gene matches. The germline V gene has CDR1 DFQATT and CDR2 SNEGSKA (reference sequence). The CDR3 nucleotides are TGCAGTGCTCTTCGGGGACTAGCGGGATACGAGCAGTACTTC. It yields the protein CSALRGLAGYEQYF.

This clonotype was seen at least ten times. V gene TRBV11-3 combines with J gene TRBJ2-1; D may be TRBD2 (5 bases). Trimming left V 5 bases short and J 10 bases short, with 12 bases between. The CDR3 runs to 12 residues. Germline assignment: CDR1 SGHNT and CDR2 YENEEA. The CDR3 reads CASSPNGEEQFF. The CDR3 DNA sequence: TGTGCCAGCAGCCCCAACGGGGAGGAGCAGTTCTTC.

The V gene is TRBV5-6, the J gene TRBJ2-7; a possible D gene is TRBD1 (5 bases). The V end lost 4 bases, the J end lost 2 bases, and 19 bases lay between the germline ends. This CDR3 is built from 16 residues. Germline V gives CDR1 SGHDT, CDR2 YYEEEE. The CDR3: CASSASLQESTYEQYF. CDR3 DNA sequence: TGTGCCAGCAGCGCGAGCTTACAGGAGTCAACCTACGAGCAGTACTTC.

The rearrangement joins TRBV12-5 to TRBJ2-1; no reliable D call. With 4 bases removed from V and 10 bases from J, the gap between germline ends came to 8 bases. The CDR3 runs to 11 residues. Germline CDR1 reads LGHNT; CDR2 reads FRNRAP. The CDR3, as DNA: TGTGCTAGTGGTTCCGGTGGAGAGCAGTTCTTC. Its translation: CASGSGGEQFF.

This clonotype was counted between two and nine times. CDR3 amino acids: CSALAGGPDNEQFF. In DNA, the CDR3 is TGCAGTGCGTTAGCGGGAGGGCCGGACAATGAGCAGTTCTTC. The V and J genes are TRBV20-1 and TRBJ2-1; 11 bases map to TRBD2. Germline V lookup: CDR1 DFQATT, CDR2 SNEGSKA (reference sequence). The CDR3 totals 14 residues. J was trimmed by 5 bases and V by 6 bases; bases with no gene match: 6.

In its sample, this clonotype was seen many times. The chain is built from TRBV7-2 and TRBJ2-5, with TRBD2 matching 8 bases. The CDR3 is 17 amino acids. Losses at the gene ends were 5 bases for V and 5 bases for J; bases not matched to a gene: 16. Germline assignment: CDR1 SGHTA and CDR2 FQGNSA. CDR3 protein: CASSPRWSGSILETQYF. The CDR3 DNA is TGTGCCAGCAGCCCACGGTGGAGCGGGAGTATATTGGAGACCCAGTACTTC.

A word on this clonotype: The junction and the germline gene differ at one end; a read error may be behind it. The CDR3 DNA reads as TGTGTCAGCAGTCCTCCCGGACAGGGTAAAAACATTCAGTACTTC. Residues: CVSSPPGQGKNIQYF. V is TRBV28 and J is TRBJ2-4, with 8 bases that match TRBD1. The CDR3 is made up of 15 amino acids. Germline assignment: CDR1 MDHEN and CDR2 SYDVKM.

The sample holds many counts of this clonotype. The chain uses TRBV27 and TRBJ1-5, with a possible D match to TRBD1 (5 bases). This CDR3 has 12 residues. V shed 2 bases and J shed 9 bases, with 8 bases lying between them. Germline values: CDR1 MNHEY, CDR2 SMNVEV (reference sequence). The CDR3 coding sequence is TGTGCCAGCAGTTTAATTGGGGGGCCCCAGCATTTT. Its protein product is CASSLIGGPQHF.

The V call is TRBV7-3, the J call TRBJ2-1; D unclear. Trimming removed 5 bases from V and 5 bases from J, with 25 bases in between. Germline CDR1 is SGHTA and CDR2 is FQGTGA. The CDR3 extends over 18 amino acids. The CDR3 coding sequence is TGTGCCAGCAGCCCAACACCCACCCGGAGTAGCAGAAACAATGAGCAGTTCTTC. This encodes CASSPTPTRSSRNNEQFF.

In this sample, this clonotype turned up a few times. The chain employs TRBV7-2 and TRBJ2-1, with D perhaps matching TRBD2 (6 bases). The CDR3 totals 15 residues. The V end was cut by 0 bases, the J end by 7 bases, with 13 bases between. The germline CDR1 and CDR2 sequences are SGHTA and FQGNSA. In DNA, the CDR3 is TGTGCCAGCAGCTTAGCGCGGGTTGGGGGGAATGAGCAGTTCTTC. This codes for CASSLARVGGNEQFF.

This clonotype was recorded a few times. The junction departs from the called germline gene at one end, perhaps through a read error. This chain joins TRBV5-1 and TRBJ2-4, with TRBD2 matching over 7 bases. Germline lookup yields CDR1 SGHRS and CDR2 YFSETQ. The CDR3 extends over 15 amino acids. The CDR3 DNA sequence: TGTGCCAGCAGCGTATCGATGGGACTATCAAACATTCAGTACTTC. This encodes CASSVSMGLSNIQYF.

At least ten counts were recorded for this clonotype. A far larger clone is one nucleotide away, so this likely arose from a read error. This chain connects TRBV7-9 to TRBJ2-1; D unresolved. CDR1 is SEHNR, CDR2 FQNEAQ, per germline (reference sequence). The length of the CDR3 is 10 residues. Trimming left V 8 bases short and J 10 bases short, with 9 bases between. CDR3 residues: CASGVDEQFF. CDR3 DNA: TGTGCCAGCGGTGTCGACGAGCAGTTCTTC.

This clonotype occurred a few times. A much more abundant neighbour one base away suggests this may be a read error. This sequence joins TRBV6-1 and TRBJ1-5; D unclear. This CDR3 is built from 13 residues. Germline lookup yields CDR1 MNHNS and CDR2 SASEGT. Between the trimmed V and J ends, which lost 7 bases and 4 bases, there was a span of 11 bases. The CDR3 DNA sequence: TGTGCCAGCATGCCAATGGCGAATCAGCCCCAGCATTTT. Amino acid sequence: CASMPMANQPQHF.